Listed below are T cell receptor beta chains from one sample, sequenced in a study of Ad26.COV2.S vaccination and SARS-CoV-2 variants. Sequencing used immunoSEQ multiplex PCR; TCRdb keeps in-frame clones, though not all of them. The sample has 350,000 to 450,000 clones; roughly 90% are singletons. Sequencing was performed on peripheral blood, taken in a trial of Ad26.COV2.S vaccine versus placebo. Receptors were obtained from a person between 18 and 59 years old who received the Ad26.COV2.S COVID-19 vaccine or a placebo. CDR3s include the opening cysteine and the closing phenylalanine or tryptophan.

v_gene,CDR3aa
TRBV5-1,CASRAGTSGAVSQETQYF
TRBV5-1,CASSLASLQETQYF
TRBV6-2/TRBV6-3,CASSYSSRAAPDTQYF
TRBV12-3/TRBV12-4,CASSGQPYGYTF
TRBV3-1/TRBV3-2,CASSQVTGEQYF
TRBV29-1,CSGGTTRNNEQFF
TRBV7-2,CASSLAATGPGTQYF
TRBV19,CASRGETGDLDYGYTF
TRBV19,CASSPPPGQGRGTEAFF
TRBV18,CASSHLHPDTQYF
TRBV19,CASSRWGTQYF
TRBV7-6,CASSLRANTGNSPLHF
TRBV5-1,CASSLALQRETQYF
TRBV28,CASSPSNQPQHF
TRBV10-3,CAAGKGDTQYF
TRBV16,CASSQSGSGVYTIYF
TRBV7-2,CASSPWANRRTDTQYF
TRBV4-3,CASSQEVAGANTQYF
TRBV6-6,CASRHIAGGGTGELFF
TRBV6-4,CASSDSGTGRNEQFF
TRBV7-8,CASSLQGGGVAKNIQYF
TRBV6-2/TRBV6-3,CASSYVGNLHEKLFF
TRBV4-2,CASRHLDREGYEQYF
TRBV19,CASSVGTSVDTQYF
TRBV5-3,CARRLMNTEAFF
TRBV29-1,CSVSFSGNTIYF
TRBV13,CASSLACLQGIGNQPQHF
TRBV6-4,CASSDSPAVSTDTQYF
TRBV4-3,CASSQGRDPPYEQYF
TRBV2,CAIGPPQGNNSPLHF
TRBV21-1,CASSKCTGRVYEQYF
TRBV7-2,CASSYPADTQYF
TRBV19,CASSIAGTHSIYSNQPQHF
TRBV19,CASSIRLAGGPVQETQYF
TRBV11-2,CASSFPTGDVYGGAFF
TRBV10-2,CASSVAGVFEQFF
TRBV9,CASSSISGGETQYF
TRBV2,CASSSDREGYTF
TRBV10-3,CAISESTARKTTYNEQFF
TRBV6-6,CASSSGLRSYEQYF
TRBV27,CASSRRGPINEQYF
TRBV10-1,CASSARGQLAYEQYF
TRBV7-9,CASSLYSQNTEAFF
TRBV2,CASSEGGYGYTF
TRBV6-2/TRBV6-3,CASSPGPGADTQYF
TRBV19,CASSIDSGGAYNEQFF
TRBV10-1,CASREDRSNEQFF
TRBV10-1,CASSSHEQYF
TRBV9,CASSPRGDPWDEQYF
TRBV4-1,CASSQERRYTF
TRBV19,CASSKGQGTYEQYF
TRBV5-1,CASSLQGALNEKLFF
TRBV7-9,CASSFSVDIQYF
TRBV28,CASSFPRTGGNTEAFF